This T cell receptor (beta chain) emerged from a study of monozygotic twins with inflammatory bowel disease. Germline-derived CDR1 and CDR2 are SNHLY and FYNNEI. This CDR3 has 13 amino acids. TCRdb processed the 5' RACE reads again and assigns one entry to each CDR3 protein, with no DNA. In all, the sample yields a few hundred thousand distinct CDR3 sequences. The receptor's source is a human donor with ulcerative colitis or Crohn's disease, or a healthy co-twin of an affected twin (not recorded which). The V gene is TRBV2, the J gene TRBJ2-7. What was sequenced was blood. The CDR3 spells CASNPVGNYEQYF.